This entry lists 6 T cell receptor beta chains sequenced from one sample in a study of STAT5B mutations in CD4+ large granular lymphocyte leukemia. Generated by immunoSEQ multiplex PCR, the TCRdb table keeps only in-frame clones and is missing some. The profile shows 3,000 to 4,500 clones, 85% of them singletons. The sequencing input was CD4+ T cells from blood buffy coats. The source of these receptors is a human donor in good health.

This clone occurred a few times. The chain is built from TRBV6-5 and TRBJ1-1; no reliable D call. Germline CDR1 MNHEY, CDR2 SVGAGI. V was cut by 8 bases and J by 4 bases, with 8 bases left in between. The CDR3 extends over 11 amino acids. CDR3 nucleotides: TGTGCCAGCCCCCGGGGCACTGAAGCTTTCTTT. Its translation: CASPRGTEAFF.

The chain couples TRBV10-3 to TRBJ2-7; TRBD1 matches at 10 bases. Germline loops: CDR1 ENHRY, CDR2 SYGVKD. The CDR3 has 14 amino acids. The J segment lost 4 bases and the V segment lost 10 bases, leaving 10 bases of the junction unmatched. The DNA for the CDR3 is TGTGCCACCACCGACAGGGGGCGTAAGTACGAGCAGTACTTC. Translating gives CATTDRGRKYEQYF.

CDR3 nucleotides: TGTGCCAGCAGCTCCGAGGACGGCGGCTCTGGGGCCAACGTCCTGACTTTC. Protein sequence: CASSSEDGGSGANVLTF. The chain joins TRBV13 to TRBJ2-6; D call uncertain. Germline V gene data show CDR1 as PRHDT and CDR2 as FYEKMQ (reference sequence). V lost 4 bases, J lost 0 bases, and 13 bases lay in between. This CDR3 is 17 amino acids long.

The chain is built from TRBV29-1 and TRBJ1-4, with TRBD1 matching 8 bases. The germline V gene encodes CDR1 SQVTM and CDR2 ANQGSEA. V lost 6 bases, J lost 8 bases, and 14 bases stayed unmatched. The CDR3 length is 15 residues. Written as DNA, the CDR3 is TGCAGCGTCCATGTCAGCGACAGGGGTGGGGAAAAACTGTTTTTT. Its protein product is CSVHVSDRGGEKLFF.

In this sample, this clone turned up a few times. The chain has TRBV30 and TRBJ1-2, with unresolved D. Germline CDR1 reads GTSNPN; CDR2 reads SVGIG (reference sequence). This CDR3 spans 13 amino acids. V was clipped by 2 bases and J by 7 bases, with 14 bases between them. The chain's CDR3 is CAWSIEGYLGYTF. DNA for the CDR3: TGTGCCTGGAGTATAGAGGGTTATCTTGGCTACACCTTC.

This clone was seen a single time. This sequence joins TRBV11-2 and TRBJ1-1; the D gene is possibly TRBD1 (5 bases). Trimming took 1 base from V and 3 from J, leaving 12 bases between them. The CDR3 consists of 15 residues. Germline values: CDR1 SGHAT, CDR2 FQNNGV. This CDR3 reads CASSLAQGVYTEAFF. The CDR3 bases are TGTGCCAGCAGCTTAGCTCAAGGGGTGTACACTGAAGCTTTCTTT.